The sequence of this T cell receptor (beta chain) was determined in a study of vaccination effects on CD4 cells after COVID-19. The overall study: Sampling occurred a median 72 days post second dose, range 14 to 241.

ViraFEST used viral peptide pools to expand antigen-specific CD4+ T cells before sequencing. After around ten days in culture, the CD4+ T cells were isolated. Of the BNT162b2 and mRNA-1273 vaccines, participants received two doses of one or the other. Neither prior SARS-CoV-2 infection nor positive nucleocapsid antibodies were present in the vaccine recipients. Researchers reported culturing over 1.5 million PBMC in each well, adding approximately 9.4 IU/ml IL-2 and around 9.1 ug/ml peptides. The method was immunoSEQ multiplex PCR; TCRdb's version includes in-frame clones alone and lacks a portion of them. The table includes tens of thousands of clones, around 69% detected once. Whole-study results and caveats: Few convalescent patients and no early post-infection timepoints were included in the study.

As regards this clone: Its antigen remains unknown.

Germline V gene data show CDR1 as WSHSY and CDR2 as SAAADI. The CDR3 consists of 14 residues. Germline trimming cut 5 bases from V and 6 bases from J; bases unmatched to any gene: 5. The sequence came from a human donor who received a COVID-19 vaccine. The genes are TRBV10-2 and TRBJ2-2; TRBD1 matches at 8 bases. Sequencing used CD4+ T cells from PBMCs cultured with HCoV-229E spike peptides, obtained after COVID-19 vaccination. CDR3 sequence: CASSRTGSPGELFF. The CDR3 DNA follows: TGCGCCAGCAGTAGGACAGGGAGCCCCGGGGAGCTGTTTTTT.